This TCR beta chain appears in the sequencing data of a study of CD8 T cells in ankylosing spondylitis. Study results and caveats: A TCR beta motif of seven or eight highly homologous variants appeared characteristic of ankylosing spondylitis blood.

CDR3 length: 15 residues. CDR1 and CDR2 from the germline V gene are SGHRS and YFSETQ. The germline V and J ends were trimmed by 4 bases and 2 bases, with 15 bases remaining between them. MiXCR, applied by TCRdb to the 5' RACE reads, yields one record per CDR3 protein. The sample records around 430,000 distinct CDR3 sequences, roughly 18% being singletons. In the case of this clonotype: Its specificity is not known.

The genes are TRBV5-1 and TRBJ2-5, with D unresolved. The sequencing input was blood, either unsorted or a sorted T cell fraction (not recorded which). The receptor was derived from a male donor with ankylosing spondylitis. The CDR3 sequence: CASSPTSRAQETQYF. The DNA for the CDR3 is TGCGCCAGCAGCCCAACTTCAAGGGCACAAGAGACCCAGTACTTC.